This T cell receptor (beta chain) was retrieved from a study of blood T cells in healthy people across ages (dated by TCRdb to 2015 to 2017). Turning to the overall study: In model experiments, template switching captured roughly one uniquely barcoded TCR beta cDNA molecule for every two T cells. Using the same blood draw, the study looked at two additional independent replicas of 1 million unique cDNA reads for two donors, one aged 18 to 30 and the other aged 80 or older. The donors were divided into four age groups: young (average about 15 years), middle-aged (under 40), aged (about 61) and long-lived (82). Donors of different ages were randomly distributed across sequencing lanes to avoid experimental bias. The study measured age-related changes in TCR beta repertoire diversity using deep sequencing normalized with unique cDNA molecular identifiers.

The approximately 39 donors, aged roughly 6 to 95 years, were systemically healthy Caucasian individuals from Russia. About 10 milliliters of peripheral blood were collected from each donor into EDTA-treated Vacutainer tubes. Ficoll-Paque density-gradient centrifugation was used to isolate PBMCs, with at least 6.5 million per sample. Trizol reagent was used to extract total RNA from the PBMCs, yielding at least 5.5 micrograms per sample. For every donor, flow cytometry on a PBMC aliquot measured the percentage of naive CD45RAhigh/CD27high T cells. As to this clonotype: Its antigen is currently not known. It has no much larger one-base neighbor in the sample; base qualities were not kept.

The library was generated by 5' RACE. Sequencing used an Illumina HiSeq 2500. A second about 7 to 12 cycle PCR used a sample-barcoded 5' primer and a J-beta primer mix. A unique molecular identifier was introduced onto each TCR beta cDNA molecule by a template-switch 5' adaptor carrying 12 random nucleotides. Each sample yielded at least 3 million CDR3-containing paired-end reads. The Mint cDNA synthesis kit, primed by a TRBC-specific oligonucleotide, was used to synthesize first-strand cDNA from all RNA. Following uracil-DNA glycosylase treatment, a first 18-cycle PCR with universal primers M1SS and BC2_uni_R was performed on all cDNA. Processing in the source paper ran as follows. For normalization, 1 million high-quality reads were randomly selected from each sample, with every read carrying a distinct molecular identifier. Instead of being binned into consensus sequences, reads that shared molecular identifiers were thrown out. MiTCR, with a Q25 quality threshold and the strictest error-elimination algorithm, was used for CDR3 identification, clonotype clustering and error correction. Lower-bound total TCR beta diversity was estimated with a nonparametric unseen species model using Euler transformation. TCRdb itself trimmed the public reads at Q25 with fastp, ran MiXCR and retained productive beta chains. Each CDR3 protein appears once, grouped with its most common genes and DNA. The V and J calls reflect TCRdb's pipeline rather than the authors' work. The sample table records over 700,000 distinct CDR3 sequences; about 55% of these occur just once. The ten largest clones add up to under 50% of the sample.

What the study reported, not specific to this receptor: As age increased, observed TCR beta diversity per million T cells dropped in a roughly linear way, and a significant reduction was already evident by age 40. Observed TCR beta diversity correlated strongly with the percentage of naive T cells measured by flow cytometry. Bulk unsorted PBMC profiling prevented conclusive comparison of naive and antigen-experienced compartments. Estimates of total diversity based on one million sequenced T cells were regarded as lower bounds and as underestimates. Because the CMV infection status of the donors was unknown, age-related changes in expanded clonotypes may potentially have been confounded. Compared with the aged group, the long-lived group had more naive CD4+ T cells, fewer expanded clones and increased TCR diversity, suggesting age selection.

Taken from the germline V gene, the CDR1 and CDR2 loops are SGHRS and YFSETQ. The CDR3 measures 15 amino acids from cysteine to phenylalanine. Of all the DNA, just the CDR3 is kept, 45 bases in frame from base 1. V is pared back by 4 bases and J by 1 base, with 14 bases lying between the germline termini. The sequence came from a man older than 75 in good health. The V and J genes are TRBV5-1 and TRBJ1-1; no confident D gene assignment can be made. Specimen: blood. The DNA reads TGCGCCAGCAGCCCCCGGCGGTGGGCGAACACTGAAGCTTTCTTT. Protein translation: CASSPRRWANTEAFF.